Each of the 27 T cell receptor beta chains below was sequenced from the same sample in a study of OX40 agonist ivuxolimab in advanced cancers. The table came from immunoSEQ multiplex PCR; TCRdb's copy has only in-frame clones and leaves some out. The sample holds about 69,000 clones, 90% to 95% seen once. The sequencing used CD4+ or CD8+ T cells sorted from blood, collected in a trial of the OX40 agonist ivuxolimab. Receptors originate from an adult with an advanced solid tumor such as melanoma, head and neck, liver or kidney cancer.

The chain joins TRBV7-6 to TRBJ2-2, with D hard to call. Deletions cut 3 bases from V and 0 bases from J, with 11 bases between. The CDR3 sequence is 16 residues long. CDR1 and CDR2 from the germline V gene are SGHVS and FNYEAQ. CDR3 in DNA: TGTGCCAGCAGCTTTCAGCCAGGCGCGAACACCGGGGAGCTGTTTTTT. Protein: CASSFQPGANTGELFF.

This rearrangement joins TRBV6-5 to TRBJ2-1; D perhaps matches TRBD2 (7 bases). Germline V lookup: CDR1 MNHEY, CDR2 SVGAGI. V gave up 4 bases and J gave up 14 bases, with 12 bases separating them. The CDR3 has 11 residues. CDR3 nucleotides: TGTGCCAGCAGTTTCAGGGGAGGGGAGTTCTTC. This translates into CASSFRGGEFF.

This chain connects TRBV5-1 to TRBJ2-6, with D maybe TRBD2 (6 bases). V lost 4 bases to trimming and J lost 0 bases, with 11 bases between them. The CDR3 runs 16 residues. CDR1 SGHRS and CDR2 YFSETQ come from the germline V gene. The CDR3 DNA reads as TGCGCCAGCAGCCCACCGGGGGACTCTGGGGCCAACGTCCTGACTTTC. It specifies CASSPPGDSGANVLTF. The whole variable domain, remainder taken from reference TRBV5-1 and TRBJ2-6, is KAGVTQTPRYLIKTRGQQVTLSCSPISGHRSVSWYQQTPGQGLQFLFEYFSETQRNKGNFPGRFSGRQFSNSRSEMNVSTLELGDSALYLCASSPPGDSGANVLTFGAGSRLTVL.

The chain recombines TRBV5-1 with TRBJ2-1; 10 bases line up with TRBD2. Germline V gene sequence: CDR1 SGHRS, CDR2 YFSETQ. The ends lost 5 bases at V and 4 bases at J; junction bases unmatched: 9. The CDR3 is 16 amino acids. The CDR3 nucleotides are TGCGCCAGCAGTTCGATGACTAGCGGGCATTACAATGAGCAGTTCTTC. Its protein is CASSSMTSGHYNEQFF.

This clone was seen a few times. CDR3 loop: CASSQDRGRGNTEAFF. The DNA of the CDR3 is TGTGCCAGCAGCCAAGATCGGGGTAGGGGGAACACTGAAGCTTTCTTT. The gene calls are TRBV4-2 and TRBJ1-1, with a weak D call TRBD1 (5 bases). Trimming stripped 0 bases from V and 1 base from J, with 12 bases between. CDR1 and CDR2 from the germline V gene are LGHNA and YNFKEQ. This CDR3 is 16 amino acids long.

V gene TRBV28 combines with J gene TRBJ1-1; tentatively, D is TRBD1 (5 bases). The germline V gene has CDR1 MDHEN and CDR2 SYDVKM. The ends were cut back, 11 bases at V and 0 bases at J, with 16 bases in the middle. The CDR3 is 14 amino acids. CDR3 bases: TGTGCCTCCAAAGGCGGGGGGATGAACACTGAAGCTTTCTTT. Translating gives CASKGGGMNTEAFF.

This rearrangement joins TRBV7-7 to TRBJ2-1, with D uncertain. V was cut by 5 bases and J by 4 bases, with 15 bases left in between. CDR1 is SSHAT and CDR2 is FNYEAQ in the germline V gene (reference sequence). This CDR3 contains 15 residues. The CDR3 DNA is TGTGCCAGCAGCCGAGACGCCGACGGGTACAATGAGCAGTTCTTC. Translation gives CASSRDADGYNEQFF.

The chain uses TRBV19 and TRBJ2-5, with D possibly TRBD2 on 6 matching bases. Germline lookup yields CDR1 LNHDA and CDR2 SQIVND (reference sequence). The CDR3 contains 13 residues. Trimming removed 5 bases from V and 9 bases from J, with 16 bases in between. Written as DNA, the CDR3 is TGTGCCAGTAGTCCGGGACTCAAAGGGGCCCAGTACTTC. Translating gives CASSPGLKGAQYF.

Here the CDR3 DNA reads TGTGCCAGCACCCCGGGACCACCTAGCACAGATACGCAGTATTTT. Protein: CASTPGPPSTDTQYF. The rearrangement joins TRBV6-1 to TRBJ2-3, with D perhaps being TRBD1 or TRBD2 (5 bases each). V was pared by 7 bases and J by 0 bases, with 14 bases between. Germline V gives CDR1 MNHNS, CDR2 SASEGT. There are 15 residues in the CDR3.

The V and J genes are TRBV6-5 and TRBJ1-4; 8 bases map to TRBD1. V lost 0 bases and J lost 6; bases outside the gene matches: 3. This CDR3 has 15 residues. In germline, CDR1 is MNHEY, CDR2 SVGAGI. CDR3 sequence: CASSYSDRGYEKLFF. The CDR3 DNA is TGTGCCAGCAGTTACTCCGACAGGGGATATGAAAAACTGTTTTTT.

The chain has TRBV10-3 and TRBJ1-5; 7 bases are a match to TRBD1. The CDR3 totals 15 residues. CDR1 and CDR2 (germline): ENHRY, SYGVKD. Trimming took 3 bases from V and 6 from J; bases not matched to a gene: 8. The CDR3 protein is CAISEDRVYRQPQHF. The CDR3 DNA is TGTGCCATCAGTGAAGACAGGGTGTATCGTCAGCCCCAGCATTTT.

The CDR3 region has the DNA TGTGCCACCAGCAGAGATCTGGGTCAGACCTTAAGGGTGGCTTTCTTT. Translating it yields CATSRDLGQTLRVAFF. The chain recombines TRBV15 with TRBJ1-1; no clear D. This CDR3 has 16 residues. The germline V gene encodes CDR1 LNHNV and CDR2 YYDKDF (reference sequence). The ends were cut back, 0 bases at V and 11 bases at J, with 22 bases in the middle.

The chain uses TRBV19 and TRBJ2-3; 8 bases are shared with TRBD2. The CDR3 extends over 14 amino acids. The trim removed 9 bases at V and 0 bases at J, leaving 5 bases unmatched. Per germline, CDR1 LNHDA and CDR2 SQIVND (reference sequence). CDR3 sequence: CASRSSGSTDTQYF. The CDR3, as DNA: TGTGCCAGCCGGTCTAGCGGGAGCACAGATACGCAGTATTTT. Drawing the rest from reference TRBV19 and TRBJ2-3, the complete variable domain is DGGITQSPKYLFRKEGQNVTLSCEQNLNHDAMYWYRQDPGQGLRLIYYSQIVNDFQKGDIAEGYSVSREKKESFPLTVTSAQKNPTAFYLCASRSSGSTDTQYFGPGTRLTVL.

This chain joins TRBV30 and TRBJ1-6; possible D gene TRBD1, 5 bases. Between the trimmed V and J ends, which lost 0 bases and 0 bases, there was a span of 6 bases. The CDR3 is 15 amino acids. CDR1 and CDR2 from the germline V gene are GTSNPN and SVGIG (reference sequence). The DNA for the CDR3 is TGTGCCTGGAGTGTACAGGTCTCCTATAATTCACCCCTCCACTTT. Amino acids: CAWSVQVSYNSPLHF.

The gene calls are TRBV5-1 and TRBJ2-1; maybe TRBD2 (6 bases). The CDR3 has 15 residues. The germline CDR1 and CDR2 sequences are SGHRS and YFSETQ. V lost 6 bases, J lost 6 bases, and 19 bases lay in between. The CDR3 bases are TGCGCCAGCACACCGGGTAGCGGTATGTTCAATGAGCAGTTCTTC. It specifies CASTPGSGMFNEQFF.

CDR3 sequence: CASSLARRAAEQFF. DNA of the CDR3: TGTGCCAGCAGCTTGGCCCGGCGGGCGGCTGAGCAGTTCTTC. This chain uses TRBV5-4 with TRBJ2-1, with D perhaps matching TRBD2 (5 bases). The CDR3 consists of 14 residues. The V gene's germline CDR1 is SGHNT and CDR2 YYREEE (reference sequence). Trimming shortened V by 0 bases and J by 9 bases, and 13 bases separated the two germline ends.

The rearrangement links TRBV14 to TRBJ2-1; no firm D call. Germline values: CDR1 SGHDN, CDR2 FVKESK. There are 15 residues in the CDR3. V gave up 3 bases and J gave up 10 bases, with 19 bases separating them. The CDR3 sequence is CASSHQMAVASEQFF. The DNA for the CDR3 is TGTGCCAGCAGCCACCAAATGGCCGTTGCCTCCGAGCAGTTCTTC.

The chain is built from TRBV6-5 and TRBJ2-1; 12 bases are a match to TRBD2. CDR1 MNHEY and CDR2 SVGAGI come from the germline V gene. The length of the CDR3 is 14 residues. V trimming: 5 bases; J trimming: 8 bases; junction bases outside the gene matches: 4. The CDR3 nucleotides are TGTGCCAGCAGTCGACTAGCGGGAGTAGATGAGCAGTTCTTC. This translates into CASSRLAGVDEQFF.

The chain combines TRBV10-3 with TRBJ2-5, with 7 nucleotides matching TRBD2. Germline V gene lookup returns CDR1 ENHRY and CDR2 SYGVKD. CDR3 length equals 15 residues. V lost 6 bases to trimming and J lost 4 bases; unmatched junction nucleotides: 11. CDR3 region: CAIRAEAGEGETQYF. CDR3 coding DNA: TGTGCCATCAGGGCGGAGGCGGGAGAGGGAGAGACCCAGTACTTC.

This chain joins TRBV5-1 and TRBJ2-3; 10 nucleotides agree with TRBD2. The germline V gene encodes CDR1 SGHRS and CDR2 YFSETQ. V was pared by 4 bases and J by 0 bases, with 8 bases of the junction left unmatched. This CDR3 is built from 17 residues. CDR3 nucleotide sequence: TGCGCCAGCAGCCCCTGGGGGACTAGCGTTAGCACAGATACGCAGTATTTT. Protein product: CASSPWGTSVSTDTQYF. The entire variable domain, with the rest obtained from reference TRBV5-1 and TRBJ2-3, is as follows: KAGVTQTPRYLIKTRGQQVTLSCSPISGHRSVSWYQQTPGQGLQFLFEYFSETQRNKGNFPGRFSGRQFSNSRSEMNVSTLELGDSALYLCASSPWGTSVSTDTQYFGPGTRLTVL.

The V and J genes are TRBV19 and TRBJ2-2; D not resolved. Between the trimmed V and J ends, which lost 5 bases and 1 base, there was a span of 11 bases. The CDR3 spans 15 residues. Per germline, CDR1 LNHDA and CDR2 SQIVND (reference sequence). Written as DNA, the CDR3 is TGTGCCAGTAGTGCAGCCAGCTTGAACACCGGGGAGCTGTTTTTT. This encodes CASSAASLNTGELFF. The full variable domain, with the rest looked up from reference TRBV19 and TRBJ2-2, is DGGITQSPKYLFRKEGQNVTLSCEQNLNHDAMYWYRQDPGQGLRLIYYSQIVNDFQKGDIAEGYSVSREKKESFPLTVTSAQKNPTAFYLCASSAASLNTGELFFGEGSRLTVL.

This clone was picked up a small number of times. The chain combines TRBV20-1 with TRBJ1-1; D not certain. The CDR3 is 11 amino acids. The germline CDR1 and CDR2 sequences are DFQATT and SNEGSKA (reference sequence). V gave up 1 base and J gave up 10 bases, with 10 bases separating them. The CDR3 coding sequence is TGCAGTGCTAGAGGTTGGTTCGTAGCTTTCTTT. Protein product: CSARGWFVAFF.

The CDR3 sequence: CASSIGQGLGDAEQFF. CDR3 coding DNA: TGTGCCAGTAGTATAGGGCAGGGGCTCGGGGATGCTGAGCAGTTCTTC. V is TRBV19 and J is TRBJ2-1; possible D gene TRBD1, 6 bases. This CDR3 spans 16 amino acids. V dropped 1 base and J dropped 9 bases, with 19 bases sitting between them. Germline assignment: CDR1 LNHDA and CDR2 SQIVND (reference sequence). Supplemented by reference TRBV19 and TRBJ2-1, the full variable domain reads DGGITQSPKYLFRKEGQNVTLSCEQNLNHDAMYWYRQDPGQGLRLIYYSQIVNDFQKGDIAEGYSVSREKKESFPLTVTSAQKNPTAFYLCASSIGQGLGDAEQFFGPGTRLTVL.

The J gene is TRBJ1-5, the V gene TRBV10-2; 7 bases line up with TRBD1. CDR3 length: 15 amino acids. CDR1 and CDR2 from the germline V gene are WSHSY and SAAADI. V trimming: 4 bases; J trimming: 4 bases; junction bases outside the gene matches: 7. This CDR3 is CASSVTGEGNQPQHF. The CDR3 DNA follows: TGCGCCAGCAGTGTTACAGGGGAGGGTAATCAGCCCCAGCATTTT.

The chain has TRBV5-1 and TRBJ2-3, with 11 bases fitting TRBD2. The CDR3 consists of 16 residues. The V gene end was trimmed by 3 bases and the J gene end by 1 base; junction bases not matched to a gene: 4. Germline V CDR1 and CDR2: SGHRS, YFSETQ. The CDR3 loop reads CASSWGLAEGTDTQYF. The CDR3 nucleotides read TGCGCCAGCAGCTGGGGACTAGCGGAGGGCACAGATACGCAGTATTTT.

This clone was observed a handful of times. The chain recombines TRBV9 with TRBJ1-1; D remains unclear. V shed 1 base and J shed 1 base, with 8 bases lying between them. Looked up from germline, CDR1 is SGDLS and CDR2 is YYNGEE. CDR3 length: 14 amino acids. The CDR3 here is CASSVRARNTEAFF. For the CDR3, the DNA is TGTGCCAGCAGCGTAAGGGCCAGGAACACTGAAGCTTTCTTT.

The table lists this clone with a count of one. The V and J genes are TRBV11-2 and TRBJ2-1; 9 bases are a match to TRBD2. J lost 6 bases, V lost 5 bases, and 14 bases had no gene match. The germline V gene has CDR1 SGHAT and CDR2 FQNNGV. The CDR3 loop spans 17 amino acids. CDR3: CASSLGPSAGGANEQFF. The CDR3 nucleotides are TGTGCCAGCAGCCTAGGGCCCTCGGCGGGAGGGGCCAATGAGCAGTTCTTC.